Following are 3 T cell receptor beta chains from one sample sequenced in a study of blood T cells in healthy people across ages. Sample-barcoded 5' priming and a J-beta primer mix drove a second PCR of about 6 to 12 cycles. TCRdb itself ran the 5' RACE reads through MiXCR, one entry per CDR3 protein. The sample includes some 900,000 distinct CDR3 sequences, roughly 48% of them seen just once. Input material: blood. The receptors come from a young man in good health.

The V gene is TRBV6-4, the J gene TRBJ2-6; no clear D. Germline lookup yields CDR1 MRHNA and CDR2 SNTAGT. V dropped 3 bases and J dropped 4 bases, with 19 bases sitting between them. The CDR3 sequence is 18 residues long. DNA of the CDR3: TGTGCCAGCAGTGATAGGGCAGACCCGACAACGGGGGCCAACGTCCTGACTTTC. This codes for CASSDRADPTTGANVLTF.

The gene calls are TRBV29-1 and TRBJ1-2, with D possibly being TRBD1 (5 bases). V lost 5 bases and J 2 bases, leaving 15 bases between the germline ends. The CDR3 loop spans 14 amino acids. Germline V gene lookup returns CDR1 SQVTM and CDR2 ANQGSEA. This chain's CDR3 is CSVPPNSGNYGYTF. The CDR3 DNA sequence: TGCAGCGTTCCCCCCAACTCAGGGAACTATGGCTACACCTTC.

With respect to this clonotype: A much larger clone is a single base away; this may be a read error. The CDR3 protein is CSVEGAPGLYQETQYF. In DNA form, the CDR3 reads TGCAGCGTTGAAGGAGCACCCGGACTATACCAAGAGACCCAGTACTTC. This chain connects TRBV29-1 to TRBJ2-5, with D maybe TRBD2 (6 bases). The CDR3 spans 16 residues. V lost 1 base and J 0 bases, leaving 15 bases between the germline ends. The germline V gene has CDR1 SQVTM and CDR2 ANQGSEA.